This TCR beta chain was retrieved from a study of PD-L1 blockade in urothelial cancer. Looking at the study overall: Male sex and bladder-origin urothelial cancer characterized about 85% of the 29 patients. The study recovered a median of 141,255 T cells per blood sample. Enrolled patients had been treated previously with 0 to 3 chemotherapy regimens.

PCRs were each spiked with synthetic TCR analog templates. Here immunoSEQ multiplex PCR was the method, and the copy in TCRdb shows in-frame clones only, minus some. The data show tens of thousands of clones, 79% seen once. Germline CDR1 SGHAT, CDR2 FQNNGV. V lost 5 bases to trimming and J lost 5 bases; unmatched junction nucleotides: 9. This CDR3 contains 14 residues. Time point: peripheral blood 6 weeks after treatment start. The J gene is TRBJ2-7, the V gene TRBV11-2; 7 positions agree with TRBD2. The clonotype was recovered from a man aged 65 to 85 with urothelial cancer. This specimen was PBMCs, taken around atezolizumab (anti-PD-L1) treatment. The CDR3 is CASSPERERDEQYF. DNA for the CDR3: TGTGCCAGCAGCCCCGAGCGGGAACGAGACGAGCAGTACTTC.